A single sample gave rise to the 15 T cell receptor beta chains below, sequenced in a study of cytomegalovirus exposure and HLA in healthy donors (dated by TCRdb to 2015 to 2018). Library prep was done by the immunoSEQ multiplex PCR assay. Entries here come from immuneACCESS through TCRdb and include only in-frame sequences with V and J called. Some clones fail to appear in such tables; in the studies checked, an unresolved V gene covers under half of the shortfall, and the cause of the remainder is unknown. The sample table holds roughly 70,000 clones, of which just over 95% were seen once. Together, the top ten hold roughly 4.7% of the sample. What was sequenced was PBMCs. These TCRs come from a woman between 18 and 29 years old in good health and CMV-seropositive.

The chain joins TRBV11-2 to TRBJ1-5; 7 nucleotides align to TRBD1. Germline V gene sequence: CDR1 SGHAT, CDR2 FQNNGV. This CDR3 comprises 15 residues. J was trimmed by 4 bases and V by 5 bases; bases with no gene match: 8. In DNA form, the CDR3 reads TGTGCCAGCAGCCCGACCGGGACAGTAAATCAGCCCCAGCATTTT. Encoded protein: CASSPTGTVNQPQHF.

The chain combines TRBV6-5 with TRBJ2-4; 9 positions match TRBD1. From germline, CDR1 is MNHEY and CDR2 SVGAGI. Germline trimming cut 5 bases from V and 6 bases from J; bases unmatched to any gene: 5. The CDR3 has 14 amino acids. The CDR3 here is CASSGTGRGNIQYF. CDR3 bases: TGTGCCAGCAGTGGGACAGGGCGGGGAAACATTCAGTACTTC.

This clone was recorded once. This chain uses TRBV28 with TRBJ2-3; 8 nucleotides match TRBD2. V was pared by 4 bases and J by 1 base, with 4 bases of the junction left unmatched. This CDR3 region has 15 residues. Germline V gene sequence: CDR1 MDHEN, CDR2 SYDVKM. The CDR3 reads CASSSLAEGTDTQYF. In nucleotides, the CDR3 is TGTGCCAGCAGTTCACTAGCGGAGGGCACAGATACGCAGTATTTT.

The CDR3: CASSLPTRGQKDPFEAFF. CDR3 nucleotide sequence: TGCGCCAGCAGCTTGCCGACACGTGGACAGAAAGATCCTTTTGAAGCTTTCTTT. The chain has TRBV5-1 and TRBJ1-1; D is possibly TRBD1 (6 bases). CDR1 is SGHRS and CDR2 is YFSETQ in the germline V gene. The CDR3 contains 18 residues. V was clipped by 1 base and J by 7 bases, with 26 bases between them. Full variable domain (rest looked up from reference TRBV5-1 and TRBJ1-1): KAGVTQTPRYLIKTRGQQVTLSCSPISGHRSVSWYQQTPGQGLQFLFEYFSETQRNKGNFPGRFSGRQFSNSRSEMNVSTLELGDSALYLCASSLPTRGQKDPFEAFFGQGTRLTVV.

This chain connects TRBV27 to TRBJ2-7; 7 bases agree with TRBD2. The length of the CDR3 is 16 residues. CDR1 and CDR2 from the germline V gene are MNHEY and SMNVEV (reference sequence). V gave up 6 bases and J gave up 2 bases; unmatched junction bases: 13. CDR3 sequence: CASSLDGLAEAYEQYF. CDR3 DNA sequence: TGTGCCAGCAGCCTTGACGGGCTAGCGGAGGCCTACGAGCAGTACTTC.

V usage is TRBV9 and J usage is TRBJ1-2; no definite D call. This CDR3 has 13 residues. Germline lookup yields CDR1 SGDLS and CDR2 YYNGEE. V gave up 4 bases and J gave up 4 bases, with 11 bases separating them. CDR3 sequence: CASSPTGSYGYTF. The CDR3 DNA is TGTGCCAGCAGCCCCACCGGGAGCTATGGCTACACCTTC. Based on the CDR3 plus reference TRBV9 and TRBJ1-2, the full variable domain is DSGVTQTPKHLITATGQRVTLRCSPRSGDLSVYWYQQSLDQGLQFLIQYYNGEERAKGNILERFSAQQFPDLHSELNLSSLELGDSALYFCASSPTGSYGYTFGSGTRLTVV.

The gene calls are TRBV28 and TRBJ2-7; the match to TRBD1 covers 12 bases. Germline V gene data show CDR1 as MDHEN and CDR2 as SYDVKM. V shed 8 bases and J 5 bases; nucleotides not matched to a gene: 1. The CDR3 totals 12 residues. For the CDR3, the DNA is TGTGCCAGCGGGACAGGGGGCAACGAGCAGTACTTC. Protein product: CASGTGGNEQYF. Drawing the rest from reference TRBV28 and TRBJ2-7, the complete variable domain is DVKVTQSSRYLVKRTGEKVFLECVQDMDHENMFWYRQDPGLGLRLIYFSYDVKMKEKGDIPEGYSVSREKKERFSLILESASTNQTSMYLCASGTGGNEQYFGPGTRLTVT.

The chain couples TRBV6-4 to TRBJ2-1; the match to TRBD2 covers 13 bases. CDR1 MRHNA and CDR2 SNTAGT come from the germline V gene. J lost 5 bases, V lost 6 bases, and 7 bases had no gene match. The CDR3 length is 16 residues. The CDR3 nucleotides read TGTGCCAGCAGCCCCGAACTAGCGGGAGGGCACAATGAGCAGTTCTTC. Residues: CASSPELAGGHNEQFF.

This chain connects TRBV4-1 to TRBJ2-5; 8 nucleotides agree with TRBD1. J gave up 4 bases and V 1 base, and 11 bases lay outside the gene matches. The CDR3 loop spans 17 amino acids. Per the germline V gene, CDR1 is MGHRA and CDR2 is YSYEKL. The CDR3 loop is CASSQAPPGGPAETQYF. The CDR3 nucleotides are TGCGCCAGCAGCCAAGCGCCCCCAGGGGGCCCGGCAGAGACCCAGTACTTC.

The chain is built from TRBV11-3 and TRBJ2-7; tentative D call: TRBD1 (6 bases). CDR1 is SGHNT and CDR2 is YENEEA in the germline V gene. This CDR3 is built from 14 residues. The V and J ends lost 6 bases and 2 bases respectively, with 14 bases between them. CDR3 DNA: TGTGCCAGCAGTTTAAGCAGGGGAACCTACGAGCAGTACTTC. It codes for CASSLSRGTYEQYF.

The CDR3 reads CASSYQREVEGYTF. The CDR3 nucleotides read TGTGCCAGCAGTTACCAGAGGGAGGTGGAAGGCTACACCTTC. The chain employs TRBV6-6 and TRBJ1-2; D remains unclear. Trimming left V 2 bases short and J 8 bases short, with 15 bases between. The germline V gene has CDR1 MNHNY and CDR2 SVGAGI (reference sequence). CDR3 length equals 14 residues.

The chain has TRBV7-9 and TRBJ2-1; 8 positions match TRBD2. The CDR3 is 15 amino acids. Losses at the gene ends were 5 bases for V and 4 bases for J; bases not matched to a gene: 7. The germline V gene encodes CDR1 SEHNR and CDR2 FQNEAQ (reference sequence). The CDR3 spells CASSPSGRVYNEQFF. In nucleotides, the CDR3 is TGTGCCAGCAGCCCTAGCGGGCGCGTTTACAATGAGCAGTTCTTC.

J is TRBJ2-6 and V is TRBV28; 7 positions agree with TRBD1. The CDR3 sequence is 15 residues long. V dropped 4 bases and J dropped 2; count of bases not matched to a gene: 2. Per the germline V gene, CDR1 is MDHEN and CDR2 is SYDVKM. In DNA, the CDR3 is TGTGCCAGCAGTTCTACAGGGGCTGGGGCCAACGTCCTGACTTTC. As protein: CASSSTGAGANVLTF.

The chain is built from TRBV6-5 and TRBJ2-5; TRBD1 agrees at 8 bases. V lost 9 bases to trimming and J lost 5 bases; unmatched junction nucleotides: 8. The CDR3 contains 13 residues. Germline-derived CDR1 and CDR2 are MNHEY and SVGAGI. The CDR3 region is CASRQGLRETQYF. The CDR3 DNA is TGTGCCAGTAGACAGGGGCTTCGGGAGACCCAGTACTTC.

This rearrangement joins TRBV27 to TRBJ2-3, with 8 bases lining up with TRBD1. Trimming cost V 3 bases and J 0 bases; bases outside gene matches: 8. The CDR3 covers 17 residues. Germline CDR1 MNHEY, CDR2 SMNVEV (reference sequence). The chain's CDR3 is CASSFGGQVTSTDTQYF. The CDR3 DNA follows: TGTGCCAGCAGTTTTGGGGGACAGGTAACTAGCACAGATACGCAGTATTTT.